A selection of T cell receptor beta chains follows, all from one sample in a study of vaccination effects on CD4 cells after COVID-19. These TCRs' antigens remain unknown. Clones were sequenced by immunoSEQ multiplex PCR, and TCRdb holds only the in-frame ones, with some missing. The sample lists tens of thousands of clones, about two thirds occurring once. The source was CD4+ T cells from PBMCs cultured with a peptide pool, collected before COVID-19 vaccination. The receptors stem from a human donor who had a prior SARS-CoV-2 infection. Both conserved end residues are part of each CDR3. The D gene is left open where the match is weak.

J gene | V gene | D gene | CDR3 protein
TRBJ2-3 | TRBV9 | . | CASSVDVNTDTQYF
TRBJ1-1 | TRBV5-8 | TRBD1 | CASSRETGGARTDTEAFF
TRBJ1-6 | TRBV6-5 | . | CASSYRDSPLHF
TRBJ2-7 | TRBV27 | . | CASWATPYEQYF
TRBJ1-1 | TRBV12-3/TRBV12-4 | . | CASSFHGREAFF
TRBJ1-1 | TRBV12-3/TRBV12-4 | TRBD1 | CASRQTGGTEAFF
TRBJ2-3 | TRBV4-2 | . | CASSQRGAPTDTQYF
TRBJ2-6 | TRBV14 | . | CASSQDLGRAFGANVLTF
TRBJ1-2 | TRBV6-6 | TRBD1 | CASRRDSPSGYGYTF
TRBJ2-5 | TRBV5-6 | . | CASSLTHSGETQYF
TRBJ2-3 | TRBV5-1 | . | CASSSPAGSSTDTQYF
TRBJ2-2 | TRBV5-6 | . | CASSLGSGTTNTGELFF
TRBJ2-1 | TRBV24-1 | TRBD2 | CATVSSGSNNEQFF
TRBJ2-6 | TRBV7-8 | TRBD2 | CASSGRLGLAGDSGANVLTF
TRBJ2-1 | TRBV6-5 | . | CASRFGGNNEQFF
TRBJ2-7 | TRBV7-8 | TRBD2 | CASSRIAGGIYEQYF
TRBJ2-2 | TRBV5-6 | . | CASSLGGPTGELFF
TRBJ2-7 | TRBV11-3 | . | CASMQGNSYEQYF
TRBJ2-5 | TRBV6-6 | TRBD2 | CASTRAGAPRETQYF
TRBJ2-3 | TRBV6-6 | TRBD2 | CASSQQTSGRVNAPDTQYF
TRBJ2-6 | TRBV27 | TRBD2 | CASSLLGTSGSGANVLTF
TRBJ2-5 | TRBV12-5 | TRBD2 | CASGSYTPGGETQYF
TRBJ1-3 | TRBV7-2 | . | CASSLDRQSSDIYF
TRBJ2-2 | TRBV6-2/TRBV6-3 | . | CASSYSRRGPTGELFF
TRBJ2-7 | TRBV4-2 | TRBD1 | CASSRGQVNSYEQYF
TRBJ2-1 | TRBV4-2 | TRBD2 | CASSLDNGGGREQFF
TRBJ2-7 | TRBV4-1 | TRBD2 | CASSLLPQRGSYEQYF
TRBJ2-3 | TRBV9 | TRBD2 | CASSLGLAGGDTQYF
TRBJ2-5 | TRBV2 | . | CASSNKGGETQYF
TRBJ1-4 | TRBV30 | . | CAWSGGRGEKLFF
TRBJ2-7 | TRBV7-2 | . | CASSFLALEVYEQYF
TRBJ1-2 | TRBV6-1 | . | CASSEWGDGYTF
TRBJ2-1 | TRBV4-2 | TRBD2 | CASSQGTSLLEQFF
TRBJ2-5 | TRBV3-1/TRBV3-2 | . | CASSLIEVQETQYF
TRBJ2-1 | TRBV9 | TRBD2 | CASGRDYQQFF
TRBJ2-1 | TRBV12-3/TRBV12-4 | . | CASSQQSGVEQFF
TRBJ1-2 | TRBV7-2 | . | CASSLMLVHGYTF
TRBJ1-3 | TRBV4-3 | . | CASSQDWWRAFSGNTIYF
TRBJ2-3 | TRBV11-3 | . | CASGRTEQHTDTQYF
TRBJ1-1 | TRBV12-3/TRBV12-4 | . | CASSLGGPVAFF
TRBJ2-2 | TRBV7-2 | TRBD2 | CASSKRGGTGELFF
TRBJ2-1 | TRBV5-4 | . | CASIGGPSYNEQFF
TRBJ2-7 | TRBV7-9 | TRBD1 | CASSNNRGPSREQYF
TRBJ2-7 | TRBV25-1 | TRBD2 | CASSATSGRSYEQYF
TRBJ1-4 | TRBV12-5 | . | CASGLASWGDEKLFF
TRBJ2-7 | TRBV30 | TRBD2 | CAWSVGGFFYEQYF
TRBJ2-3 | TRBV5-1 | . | CASSPVPTDTQYF